What follows are 3 T cell receptor beta chains derived from one specimen sequenced in a study of blood T cell repertoires in COVID-19. Produced via immunoSEQ multiplex PCR; TCRdb's table is partial and in-frame only. The data hold about 110,000 clones, with 87% observed a single time. Sequenced: peripheral blood. The receptor set was obtained from a human donor in a cohort sampled during active COVID-19.

The chain combines TRBV2 with TRBJ2-1; unclear D gene. V was shortened by 4 bases and J by 3 bases, with 4 bases between the two germline ends. The CDR3 length is 12 residues. The V gene's germline CDR1 is SNHLY and CDR2 FYNNEI. CDR3 residues: CASSVGYNEQFF. The CDR3 DNA follows: TGTGCCAGCAGTGTCGGCTACAATGAGCAGTTCTTC.

The chain combines TRBV30 with TRBJ1-3; D unresolved. CDR1 and CDR2 (germline): GTSNPN, SVGIG (reference sequence). This CDR3 has 14 amino acids. V gave up 3 bases and J gave up 2 bases, with 11 bases separating them. In DNA form, the CDR3 reads TGTGCCTGGAGCTTACCGGGAGCTGGAAACACCATATATTTT. It codes for CAWSLPGAGNTIYF.

This clone was counted a few times. The genes are TRBV7-9 and TRBJ1-4, with 7 bases fitting TRBD1. This CDR3 is built from 16 residues. The ends lost 3 bases at V and 7 bases at J; junction bases unmatched: 11. CDR1 is SEHNR and CDR2 is FQNEAQ in the germline V gene (reference sequence). The CDR3 sequence is CASSLGVTGLGEKLFF. The CDR3 nucleotides are TGTGCCAGCAGCTTGGGGGTGACAGGGTTGGGTGAAAAACTGTTTTTT.